Listed here is a single TCR beta chain. This specimen comes from a study of blood T cell repertoires in COVID-19. This CDR3 comprises 13 residues. V was clipped by 1 base and J by 3 bases, with 7 bases between them. Germline V lookup: CDR1 MNHEY, CDR2 SVGAGI. Repertoires were generated with immunoSEQ multiplex PCR, while TCRdb's copy carries only in-frame clones and drops some. The top ten hold about a sixth of the sample, which has 200,000 to 250,000 clones, around nine tenths seen once. The clonotype was recovered from a man aged 50-60 years with COVID-19, enrolled during active disease. The chain links TRBV6-5 to TRBJ2-7; D is uncertain. Sequencing input: peripheral blood. This CDR3 is CASSYYSGYEQYF. The DNA for the CDR3 is TGTGCCAGCAGTTACTACAGTGGCTACGAGCAGTACTTC.